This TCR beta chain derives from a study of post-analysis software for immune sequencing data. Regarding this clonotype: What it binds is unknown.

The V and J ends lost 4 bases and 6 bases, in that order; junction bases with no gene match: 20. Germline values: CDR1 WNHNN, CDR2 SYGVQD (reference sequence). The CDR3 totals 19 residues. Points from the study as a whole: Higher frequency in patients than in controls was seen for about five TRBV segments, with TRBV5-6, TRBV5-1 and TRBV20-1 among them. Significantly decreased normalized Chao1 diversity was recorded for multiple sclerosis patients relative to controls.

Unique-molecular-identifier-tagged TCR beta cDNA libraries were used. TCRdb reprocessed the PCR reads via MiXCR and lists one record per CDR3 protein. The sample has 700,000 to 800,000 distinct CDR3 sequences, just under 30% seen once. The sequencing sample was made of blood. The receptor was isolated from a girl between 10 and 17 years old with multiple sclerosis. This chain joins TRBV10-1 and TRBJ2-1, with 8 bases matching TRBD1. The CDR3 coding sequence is TGCGCCAGCAGTGCCGGGGCAGGGGGCCCCAGCGCCCAGAGCAATGAGCAGTTCTTC. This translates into CASSAGAGGPSAQSNEQFF.